This T cell receptor (beta chain) was sequenced for a study of beta chain features in type 1 diabetes. Expressed TCRB transcripts were sequenced, since all the RNA that had been isolated was reverse transcribed. Some clones are missing from TCRdb's copy, which holds only in-frame ones; the method was immunoSEQ multiplex PCR. Here the sample spans 330,000 or so clones, less than 20% being singletons. Study-level results: The naive, central memory and Treg TCRB repertoires showed an apparent similarity that was greater among patients than among healthy donors. For patients and controls alike, PCR might favor shorter templates to the same degree. Reads derived from cDNA could over-represent cells showing high TCR expression.

Between the trimmed V and J ends, which lost 7 bases and 2 bases, there was a span of 9 bases. The germline V gene has CDR1 SNHLY and CDR2 FYNNEI. CDR3 length equals 12 residues. Sorting based on CD45RO/CCR7/CD25/CD127/CD95/CD27 separated CD4+ naive, central memory, regulatory and stem cell-like memory cells. This clone was counted a few times. The antigen is not known. This chain links TRBV2 with TRBJ2-7; the D gene is possibly TRBD1 (6 bases). Sample: naive CD4+ T cells from blood. The sequence was collected from a woman aged 18-30 years in good health. The CDR3 spells CASTRQAYEQYF. The CDR3 nucleotides are TGTGCCAGCACCCGACAGGCCTACGAGCAGTACTTC.